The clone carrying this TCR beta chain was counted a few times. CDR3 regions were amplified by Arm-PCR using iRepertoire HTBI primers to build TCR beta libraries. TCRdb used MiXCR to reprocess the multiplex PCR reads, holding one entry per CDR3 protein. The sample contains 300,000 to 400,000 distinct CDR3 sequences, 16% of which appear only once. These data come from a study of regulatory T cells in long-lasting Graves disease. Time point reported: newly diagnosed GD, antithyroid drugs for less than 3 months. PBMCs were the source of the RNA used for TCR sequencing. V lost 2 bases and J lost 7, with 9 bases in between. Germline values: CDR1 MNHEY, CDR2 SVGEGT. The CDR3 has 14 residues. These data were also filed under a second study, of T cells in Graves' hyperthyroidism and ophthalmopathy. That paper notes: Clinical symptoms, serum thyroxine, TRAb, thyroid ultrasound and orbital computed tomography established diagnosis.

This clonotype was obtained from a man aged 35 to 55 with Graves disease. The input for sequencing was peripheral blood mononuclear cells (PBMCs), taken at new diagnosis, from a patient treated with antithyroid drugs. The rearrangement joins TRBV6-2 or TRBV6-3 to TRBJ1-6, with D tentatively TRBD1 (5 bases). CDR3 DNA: TGTGCCAGCAGTTACCAGGGTATGAATTCACCCCTCCACTTT. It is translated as CASSYQGMNSPLHF.